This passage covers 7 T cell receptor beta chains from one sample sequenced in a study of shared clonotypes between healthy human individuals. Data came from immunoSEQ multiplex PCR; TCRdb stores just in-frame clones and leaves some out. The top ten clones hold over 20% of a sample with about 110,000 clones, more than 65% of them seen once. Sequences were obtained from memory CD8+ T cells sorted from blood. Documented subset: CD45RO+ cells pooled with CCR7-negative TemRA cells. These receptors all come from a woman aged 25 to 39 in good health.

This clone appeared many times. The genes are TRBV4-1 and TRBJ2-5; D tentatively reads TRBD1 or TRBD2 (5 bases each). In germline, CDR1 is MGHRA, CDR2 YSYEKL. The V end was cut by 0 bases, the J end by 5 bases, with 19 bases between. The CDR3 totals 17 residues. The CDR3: CASSQDEAGTGRETQYF. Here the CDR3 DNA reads TGCGCCAGCAGCCAAGATGAGGCAGGGACCGGTAGGGAGACCCAGTACTTC.

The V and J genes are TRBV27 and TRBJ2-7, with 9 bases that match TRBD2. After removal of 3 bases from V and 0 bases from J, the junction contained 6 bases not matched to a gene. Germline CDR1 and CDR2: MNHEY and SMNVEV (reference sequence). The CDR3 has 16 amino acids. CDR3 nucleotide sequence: TGTGCCAGCAGTTTGCTAGCGGGACTTAGCTCCTACGAGCAGTACTTC. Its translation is CASSLLAGLSSYEQYF.

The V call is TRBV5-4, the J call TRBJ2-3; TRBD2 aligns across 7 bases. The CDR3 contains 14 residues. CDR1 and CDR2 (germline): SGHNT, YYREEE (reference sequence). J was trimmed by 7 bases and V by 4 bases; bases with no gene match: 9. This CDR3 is CASSPAGVFNTQYF. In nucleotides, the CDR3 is TGTGCCAGCAGCCCTGCGGGAGTCTTTAATACGCAGTATTTT.

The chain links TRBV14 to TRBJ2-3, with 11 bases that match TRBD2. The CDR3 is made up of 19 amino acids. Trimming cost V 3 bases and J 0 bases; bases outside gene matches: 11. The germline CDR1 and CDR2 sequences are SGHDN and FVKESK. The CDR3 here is CASSHLSGRAQYSTDTQYF. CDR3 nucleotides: TGTGCCAGCAGCCATCTTAGCGGGAGGGCCCAATATAGCACAGATACGCAGTATTTT. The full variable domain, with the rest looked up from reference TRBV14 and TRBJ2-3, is EAGVTQFPSHSVIEKGQTVTLRCDPISGHDNLYWYRRVMGKEIKFLLHFVKESKQDESGMPNNRFLAERTGGTYSTLKVQPAELEDSGVYFCASSHLSGRAQYSTDTQYFGPGTRLTVL.

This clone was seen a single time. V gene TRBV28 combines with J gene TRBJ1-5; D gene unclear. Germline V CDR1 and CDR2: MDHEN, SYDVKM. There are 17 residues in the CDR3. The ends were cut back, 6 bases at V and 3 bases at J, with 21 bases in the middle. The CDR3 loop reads CASSTRERGWDNQPQHF. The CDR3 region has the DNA TGTGCCAGCAGCACACGGGAGCGGGGTTGGGACAATCAGCCCCAGCATTTT. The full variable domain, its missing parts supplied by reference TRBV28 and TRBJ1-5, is DVKVTQSSRYLVKRTGEKVFLECVQDMDHENMFWYRQDPGLGLRLIYFSYDVKMKEKGDIPEGYSVSREKKERFSLILESASTNQTSMYLCASSTRERGWDNQPQHFGDGTRLSIL.

The CDR3 sequence: CASSPRRMGQKLAKNIQYF. CDR3 DNA: TGTGCCAGCAGCCCAAGGAGGATGGGACAGAAACTAGCCAAAAACATTCAGTACTTC. The rearrangement joins TRBV21-1 to TRBJ2-4; TRBD1, the D gene given by the table, was not confirmed from the DNA. TRBV21-1 is given as a pseudogene. This CDR3 is 19 amino acids long.

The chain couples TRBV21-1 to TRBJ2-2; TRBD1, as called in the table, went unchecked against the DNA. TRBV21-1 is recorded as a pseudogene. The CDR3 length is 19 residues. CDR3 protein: CASSNREGDRGRDTGELFF. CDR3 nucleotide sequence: TGTGCCAGCAGCAACCGAGAAGGGGACAGGGGTAGGGACACCGGGGAGCTGTTTTTT.